The 19 T cell receptor beta chains below all came from one sample that was sequenced in a study of radiotherapy plus CTLA-4 blockade in lung cancer. Assay used: immunoSEQ multiplex PCR; TCRdb lists only in-frame clones, some missing. The sample has 23,000 or so clones; about 73% are singletons. The material sequenced was peripheral blood, taken from a patient treated with radiotherapy plus ipilimumab. The receptors originated from a human donor with non-small cell lung cancer who had stable disease on radiotherapy plus ipilimumab.

The rearrangement uses TRBV7-3 and TRBJ1-4; TRBD1 aligns across 7 bases. The CDR3 contains 13 residues. Germline CDR1 reads SGHTA; CDR2 reads FQGTGA. Germline trimming cut 3 bases from V and 8 bases from J; bases unmatched to any gene: 3. The CDR3 bases are TGTGCCAGCAGCTTGGACAGGCCCGAAAAACTGTTTTTT. Its protein is CASSLDRPEKLFF.

V gene TRBV5-8 combines with J gene TRBJ2-7; 7 bases agree with TRBD2. Trimming took 1 base from V and 3 from J; bases not matched to a gene: 4. Germline V lookup: CDR1 SGHTS, CDR2 YDEGEE. The CDR3 totals 14 residues. The CDR3 coding sequence is TGTGCCAGCAGCTTGATACTAGCGAGCTACGAGCAGTACTTC. Amino acid sequence: CASSLILASYEQYF.

This clone was observed a single time. This chain uses TRBV27 with TRBJ2-7; D is possibly TRBD1 (6 bases). V lost 5 bases to trimming and J lost 3 bases, with 11 bases between them. This CDR3 has 13 residues. Germline values: CDR1 MNHEY, CDR2 SMNVEV (reference sequence). This CDR3 is CASSLLQGYEQYF. CDR3 nucleotide sequence: TGTGCCAGCAGTCTGCTACAGGGCTACGAGCAGTACTTC.

This clone was recorded a few times. The chain couples TRBV18 to TRBJ2-3; a possible D gene is TRBD1 (5 bases). V was pared by 2 bases and J by 0 bases, with 12 bases between. There are 16 residues in the CDR3. Looked up from germline, CDR1 is KGHSH and CDR2 is LQKENI. The CDR3 loop is CASSPSWQGSTDTQYF. CDR3 coding DNA: TGTGCCAGCTCACCAAGTTGGCAGGGTAGCACAGATACGCAGTATTTT. Full variable domain (missing parts from reference TRBV18 and TRBJ2-3): NAGVMQNPRHLVRRRGQEARLRCSPMKGHSHVYWYRQLPEEGLKFMVYLQKENIIDESGMPKERFSAEFPKEGPSILRIQQVVRGDSAAYFCASSPSWQGSTDTQYFGPGTRLTVL.

This clone has a handful of counts. This chain connects TRBV11-3 to TRBJ2-3; no reliable D call. The CDR3 spans 14 residues. Deletions cut 1 base from V and 2 bases from J, with 7 bases between. Germline CDR1 is SGHNT and CDR2 is YENEEA. CDR3: CASSLAASTDTQYF. The CDR3 nucleotides read TGTGCCAGCAGCTTAGCGGCTTCCACAGATACGCAGTATTTT. Drawing the rest from reference TRBV11-3 and TRBJ2-3, the complete variable domain is EAGVVQSPRYKIIEKKQPVAFWCNPISGHNTLYWYLQNLGQGPELLIRYENEEAVDDSQLPKDRFSAERLKGVDSTLKIQPAELGDSAVYLCASSLAASTDTQYFGPGTRLTVL.

This rearrangement joins TRBV18 to TRBJ2-5; 11 nucleotides match TRBD1. The CDR3 covers 15 residues. Germline V gene data show CDR1 as KGHSH and CDR2 as LQKENI. Losses at the gene ends were 4 bases for V and 4 bases for J; bases not matched to a gene: 5. CDR3 sequence reads: CASSRDRGGRETQYF. In nucleotides, the CDR3 is TGTGCCAGCTCACGGGACAGGGGGGGTCGAGAGACCCAGTACTTC.

The chain has TRBV5-8 and TRBJ2-7; possibly TRBD1 or TRBD2 for D (5 bases each). There are 11 residues in the CDR3. CDR1 SGHTS and CDR2 YDEGEE come from the germline V gene. The V end lost 10 bases, the J end lost 4 bases, and 12 bases lay between the germline ends. CDR3 coding DNA: TGTGCCTCAGGGACGCGGTACGAGCAGTACTTC. Translated: CASGTRYEQYF.

This clone turned up a few times. The rearrangement links TRBV28 to TRBJ2-2, with D possibly being TRBD2 (5 bases). V dropped 5 bases and J dropped 7 bases, with 20 bases sitting between them. Germline V CDR1 and CDR2: MDHEN, SYDVKM. The CDR3 covers 16 residues. The CDR3 DNA reads as TGTGCCAGCAGTCCTATACCCCTCCGGGGAGTCGGGGAGCTGTTTTTT. Encoded protein: CASSPIPLRGVGELFF.

The rearrangement links TRBV7-9 to TRBJ2-7; unclear D gene. V was trimmed by 2 bases and J by 1 base, leaving 12 bases between them. The germline V gene encodes CDR1 SEHNR and CDR2 FQNEAQ (reference sequence). The CDR3 consists of 15 residues. In DNA, the CDR3 is TGTGCCAGCAGCTTAAGTGGTAGTGGGTCCTACGAGCAGTACTTC. The encoded protein is CASSLSGSGSYEQYF.

This chain uses TRBV6-5 with TRBJ2-7; D not resolved. Germline assignment: CDR1 MNHEY and CDR2 SVGAGI. V shed 2 bases and J shed 3 bases, with 8 bases lying between them. The CDR3 totals 13 residues. The CDR3 coding sequence is TGTGCCAGCAGTTACCGGAGAGGCTACGAGCAGTACTTC. Amino acid sequence: CASSYRRGYEQYF.

This sequence joins TRBV28 and TRBJ1-2; possibly TRBD1 for D (6 bases). CDR1 and CDR2 (germline): MDHEN, SYDVKM. The CDR3 spans 15 residues. Trimming took 6 bases from V and 6 from J, leaving 20 bases between them. The CDR3 DNA is TGTGCCAGCAGCACCCCGGACAGACTACCTAATGGCTACACCTTC. This sequence encodes CASSTPDRLPNGYTF.

The V gene is TRBV28, the J gene TRBJ1-5; 9 nucleotides line up with TRBD1. The germline gives CDR1 MDHEN, CDR2 SYDVKM. V was clipped by 0 bases and J by 3 bases; unmatched bases: 9. The CDR3 is made up of 18 amino acids. The CDR3 DNA reads TGTGCCAGCAGTTTATGGGACAGGGGAGAGAGGATCAATCAGCCCCAGCATTTT. Translating gives CASSLWDRGERINQPQHF.

This chain links TRBV6-6 with TRBJ2-7; D gene uncertain. V gave up 8 bases and J gave up 8 bases, with 22 bases separating them. CDR1 and CDR2 from the germline V gene are MNHNY and SVGAGI (reference sequence). The length of the CDR3 is 14 residues. CDR3 DNA sequence: TGTGCCAGCTCGTGGACGGAGTCTCTGGGCAAGCAGTACTTC. Protein product: CASSWTESLGKQYF.

V is TRBV25-1 and J is TRBJ1-4; D call uncertain. V dropped 0 bases and J dropped 4 bases, with 9 bases sitting between them. The CDR3 runs 15 residues. CDR1 and CDR2 from the germline V gene are MGHDK and SYGVNS. The CDR3 loop reads CASSEYGSSNEKLFF. The CDR3 DNA reads TGTGCCAGCAGTGAATATGGGTCCAGTAATGAAAAACTGTTTTTT.

The chain has TRBV19 and TRBJ1-2; 9 bases fit TRBD1. Germline-derived CDR1 and CDR2 are LNHDA and SQIVND (reference sequence). V lost 5 bases and J lost 3; bases outside the gene matches: 1. This CDR3 spans 13 amino acids. The DNA of the CDR3 is TGTGCCAGTAGTCGGACAGGGGACTATGGCTACACCTTC. It yields the protein CASSRTGDYGYTF.

This sequence joins TRBV4-3 and TRBJ2-1; D unresolved. CDR3 length equals 13 residues. The V end was cut by 0 bases, the J end by 9 bases, with 9 bases between. The germline CDR1 and CDR2 sequences are LGHNA and YSLEER. CDR3 sequence (DNA): TGCGCCAGCAGCCAAGACAACTTTAGTGAGCAGTTCTTC. It encodes CASSQDNFSEQFF.

The V and J genes are TRBV14 and TRBJ2-3; 7 positions match TRBD1. J gave up 3 bases and V 4 bases, and 16 bases lay outside the gene matches. Germline V gene sequence: CDR1 SGHDN, CDR2 FVKESK. This CDR3 is built from 18 residues. The CDR3 is CASSPRYRGRGWTDTQYF. CDR3 DNA: TGTGCCAGCAGCCCCCGGTACAGGGGCCGCGGTTGGACAGATACGCAGTATTTT.

The J gene is TRBJ2-3, the V gene TRBV28; 7 bases fit TRBD1. The CDR3 runs to 15 residues. Germline-derived CDR1 and CDR2 are MDHEN and SYDVKM. V lost 3 bases and J lost 3; bases outside the gene matches: 6. CDR3 sequence (DNA): TGTGCCAGCAGTTTTTTAGGGGGCAGGACAGATACGCAGTATTTT. It translates to CASSFLGGRTDTQYF.

The J gene is TRBJ2-1, the V gene TRBV7-3; 9 positions match TRBD2. CDR1 is SGHTA and CDR2 is FQGTGA in the germline V gene. The V and J ends lost 6 bases and 10 bases, in that order; junction bases with no gene match: 7. This CDR3 is built from 13 residues. DNA for the CDR3: TGTGCCAGCAGGCAAACCGGACTAGCGGAGCAGTTCTTC. Protein: CASRQTGLAEQFF.